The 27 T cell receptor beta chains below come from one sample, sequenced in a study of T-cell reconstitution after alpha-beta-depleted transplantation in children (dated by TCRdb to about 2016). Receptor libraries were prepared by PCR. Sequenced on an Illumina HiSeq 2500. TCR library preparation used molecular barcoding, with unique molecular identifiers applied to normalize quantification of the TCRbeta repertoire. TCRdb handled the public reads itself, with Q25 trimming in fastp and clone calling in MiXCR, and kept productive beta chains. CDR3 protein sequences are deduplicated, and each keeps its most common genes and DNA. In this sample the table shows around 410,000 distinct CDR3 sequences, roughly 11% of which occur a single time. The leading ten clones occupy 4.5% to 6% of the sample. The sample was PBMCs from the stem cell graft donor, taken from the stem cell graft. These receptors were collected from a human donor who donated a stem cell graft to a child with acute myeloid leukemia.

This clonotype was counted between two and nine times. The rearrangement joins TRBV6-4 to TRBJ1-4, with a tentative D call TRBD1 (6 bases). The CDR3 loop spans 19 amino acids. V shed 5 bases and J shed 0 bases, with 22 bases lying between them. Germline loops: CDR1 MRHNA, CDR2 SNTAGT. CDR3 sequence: CASSNLNRVRSATNEKLFF. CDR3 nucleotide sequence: TGTGCCAGCAGTAACCTGAACAGGGTCAGGTCTGCAACTAATGAAAAACTGTTTTTT.

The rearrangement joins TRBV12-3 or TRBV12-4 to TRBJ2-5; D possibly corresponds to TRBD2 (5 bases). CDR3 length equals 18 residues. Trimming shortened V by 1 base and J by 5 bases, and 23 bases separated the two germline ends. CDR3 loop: CASSLGGGSARSWETQYF. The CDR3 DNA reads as TGTGCCAGCAGTTTAGGCGGTGGTAGCGCCCGCTCGTGGGAGACCCAGTACTTC.

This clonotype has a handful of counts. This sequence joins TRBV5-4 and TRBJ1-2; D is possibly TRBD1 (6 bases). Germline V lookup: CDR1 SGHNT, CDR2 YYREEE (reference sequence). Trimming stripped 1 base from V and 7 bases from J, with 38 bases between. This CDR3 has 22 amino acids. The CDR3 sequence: CASSLLYPPSPGASGSNGGYTF. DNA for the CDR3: TGTGCCAGCAGCTTGTTGTACCCCCCATCCCCGGGGGCGTCCGGCTCCAATGGTGGCTACACCTTC. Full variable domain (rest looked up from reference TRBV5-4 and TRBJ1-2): ETGVTQSPTHLIKTRGQQVTLRCSSQSGHNTVSWYQQALGQGPQFIFQYYREEENGRGNFPPRFSGLQFPNYSSELNVNALELDDSALYLCASSLLYPPSPGASGSNGGYTFGSGTRLTVV.

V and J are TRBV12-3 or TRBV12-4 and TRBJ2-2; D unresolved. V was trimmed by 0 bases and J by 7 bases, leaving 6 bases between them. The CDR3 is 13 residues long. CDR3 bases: TGTGCCAGCAGTTTAGCGCAGCACGGGGAGCTGTTTTTT. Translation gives CASSLAQHGELFF.

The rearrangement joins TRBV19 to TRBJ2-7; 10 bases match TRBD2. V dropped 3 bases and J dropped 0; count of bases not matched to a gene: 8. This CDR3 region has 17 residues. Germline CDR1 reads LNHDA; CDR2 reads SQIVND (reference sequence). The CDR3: CASSMGLAGDLSYEQYF. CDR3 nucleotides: TGTGCCAGTAGTATGGGGCTAGCGGGAGATCTCTCCTACGAGCAGTACTTC. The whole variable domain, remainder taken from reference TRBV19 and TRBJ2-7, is DGGITQSPKYLFRKEGQNVTLSCEQNLNHDAMYWYRQDPGQGLRLIYYSQIVNDFQKGDIAEGYSVSREKKESFPLTVTSAQKNPTAFYLCASSMGLAGDLSYEQYFGPGTRLTVT.

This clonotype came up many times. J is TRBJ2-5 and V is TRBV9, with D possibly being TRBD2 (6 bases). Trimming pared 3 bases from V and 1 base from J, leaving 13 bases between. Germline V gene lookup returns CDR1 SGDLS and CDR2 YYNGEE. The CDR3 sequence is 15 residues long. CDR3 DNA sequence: TGTGCCAGCAGCGGCCAACCGGGACTCCAAGAGACCCAGTACTTC. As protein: CASSGQPGLQETQYF.

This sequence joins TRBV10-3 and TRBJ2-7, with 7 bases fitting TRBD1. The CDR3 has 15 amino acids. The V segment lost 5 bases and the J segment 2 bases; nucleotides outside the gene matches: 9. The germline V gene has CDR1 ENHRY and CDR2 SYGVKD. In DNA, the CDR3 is TGTGCCATCAGTCAGGGGGTTGGGGCGACCTACGAGCAGTACGTC. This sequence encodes CAISQGVGATYEQYV.

The CDR3 spells CASSHRDRALEQFF. DNA for the CDR3: TGTGCCAGCAGCCACCGGGACAGGGCTCTTGAGCAGTTCTTC. This chain joins TRBV5-5 and TRBJ2-1, with 9 positions matching TRBD1. Germline CDR1 SGHKS, CDR2 YYEKEE (reference sequence). The CDR3 is 14 residues long. V lost 4 bases and J lost 9; bases outside the gene matches: 8.

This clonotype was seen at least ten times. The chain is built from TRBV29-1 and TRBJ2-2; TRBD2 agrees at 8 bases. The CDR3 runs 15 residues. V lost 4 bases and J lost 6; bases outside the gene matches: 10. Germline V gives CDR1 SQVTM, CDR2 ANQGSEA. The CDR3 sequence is CSVGETSAGSGELFF. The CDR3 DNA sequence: TGCAGCGTTGGGGAGACTAGCGCCGGTTCCGGGGAGCTGTTTTTT.

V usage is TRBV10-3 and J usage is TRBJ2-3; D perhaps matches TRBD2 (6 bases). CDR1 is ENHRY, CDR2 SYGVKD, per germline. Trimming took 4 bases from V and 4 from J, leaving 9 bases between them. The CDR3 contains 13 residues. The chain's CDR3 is CAISGPGADTQYF. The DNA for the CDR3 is TGTGCCATCAGTGGGCCGGGAGCAGATACGCAGTATTTT.

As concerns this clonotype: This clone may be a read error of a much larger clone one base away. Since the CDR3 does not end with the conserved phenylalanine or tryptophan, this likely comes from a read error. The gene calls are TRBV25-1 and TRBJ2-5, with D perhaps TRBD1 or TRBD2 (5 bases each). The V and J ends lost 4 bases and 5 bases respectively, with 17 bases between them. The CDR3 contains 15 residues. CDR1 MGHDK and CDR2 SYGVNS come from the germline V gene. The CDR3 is CASSASDGTSETQYS. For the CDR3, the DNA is TGTGCCAGCAGTGCTAGTGATGGGACCTCTGAGACCCAGTACTCC.

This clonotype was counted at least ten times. CDR3 sequence reads: CASSPPPRTGYTGELFF. The CDR3 DNA is TGTGCCAGCAGCCCGCCCCCTCGGACTGGATACACCGGGGAGCTGTTTTTT. The chain recombines TRBV7-8 with TRBJ2-2; maybe TRBD2 (5 bases). This CDR3 spans 17 amino acids. The germline V gene has CDR1 SGHVS and CDR2 FQNEAQ. Trimming stripped 5 bases from V and 3 bases from J, with 19 bases between.

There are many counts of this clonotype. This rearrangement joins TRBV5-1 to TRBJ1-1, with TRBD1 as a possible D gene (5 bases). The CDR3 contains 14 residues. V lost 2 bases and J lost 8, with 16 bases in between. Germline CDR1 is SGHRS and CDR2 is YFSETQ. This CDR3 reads CASSFSGPSREAFF. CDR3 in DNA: TGCGCCAGCAGCTTCTCAGGGCCTAGTAGAGAAGCTTTCTTT.

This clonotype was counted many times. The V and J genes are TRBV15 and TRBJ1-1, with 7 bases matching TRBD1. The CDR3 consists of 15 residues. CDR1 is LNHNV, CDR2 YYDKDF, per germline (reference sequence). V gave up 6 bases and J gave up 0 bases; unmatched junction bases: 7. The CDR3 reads CATSSQTGLNTEAFF. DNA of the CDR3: TGTGCCACCAGTAGCCAGACAGGGCTGAACACTGAAGCTTTCTTT.

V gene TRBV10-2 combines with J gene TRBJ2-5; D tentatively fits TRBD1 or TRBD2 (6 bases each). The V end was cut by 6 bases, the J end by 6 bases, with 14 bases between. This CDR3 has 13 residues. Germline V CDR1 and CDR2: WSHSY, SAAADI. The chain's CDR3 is CASRRDTPQTQYF. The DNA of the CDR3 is TGCGCCAGCAGGCGGGACACTCCCCAGACCCAGTACTTC.

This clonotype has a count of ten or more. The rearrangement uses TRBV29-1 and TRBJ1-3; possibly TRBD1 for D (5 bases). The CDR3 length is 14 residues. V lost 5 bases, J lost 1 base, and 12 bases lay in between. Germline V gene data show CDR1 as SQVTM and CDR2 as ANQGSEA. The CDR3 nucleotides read TGCAGCGTTACTGAGGGGTTTTCTGGAAACACCATATATTTT. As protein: CSVTEGFSGNTIYF. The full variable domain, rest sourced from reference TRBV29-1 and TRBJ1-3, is SAVISQKPSRDICQRGTSLTIQCQVDSQVTMMFWYRQQPGQSLTLIATANQGSEATYESGFVIDKFPISRPNLTFSTLTVSNMSPEDSSIYLCSVTEGFSGNTIYFGEGSWLTVV.

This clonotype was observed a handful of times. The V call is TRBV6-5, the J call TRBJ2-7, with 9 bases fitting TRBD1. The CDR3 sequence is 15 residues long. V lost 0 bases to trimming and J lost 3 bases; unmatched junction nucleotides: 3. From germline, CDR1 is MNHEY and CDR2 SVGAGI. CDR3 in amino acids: CASSYSGTGIYEQYF. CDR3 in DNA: TGTGCCAGCAGTTACTCTGGGACAGGGATCTACGAGCAGTACTTC.

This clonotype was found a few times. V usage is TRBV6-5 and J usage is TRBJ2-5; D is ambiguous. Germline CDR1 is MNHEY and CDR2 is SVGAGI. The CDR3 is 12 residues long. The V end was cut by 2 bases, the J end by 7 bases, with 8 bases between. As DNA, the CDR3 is TGTGCCAGCAGTTACCCCCCAGGGACCCAGTACTTC. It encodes CASSYPPGTQYF.

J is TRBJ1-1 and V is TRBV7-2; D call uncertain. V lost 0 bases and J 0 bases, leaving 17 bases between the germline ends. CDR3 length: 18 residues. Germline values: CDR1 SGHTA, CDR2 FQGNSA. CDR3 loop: CASSLAVYSIPLNTEAFF. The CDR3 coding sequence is TGTGCCAGCAGCTTAGCCGTTTACTCCATACCACTGAACACTGAAGCTTTCTTT. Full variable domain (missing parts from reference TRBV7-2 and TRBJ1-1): GAGVSQSPSNKVTEKGKDVELRCDPISGHTALYWYRQSLGQGLEFLIYFQGNSAPDKSGLPSDRFSAERTGGSVSTLTIQRTQQEDSAVYLCASSLAVYSIPLNTEAFFGQGTRLTVV.

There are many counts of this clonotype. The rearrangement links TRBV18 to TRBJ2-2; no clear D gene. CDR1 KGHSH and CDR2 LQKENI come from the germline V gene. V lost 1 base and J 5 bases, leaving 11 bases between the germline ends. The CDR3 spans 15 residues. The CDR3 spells CASSPRTMDTGELFF. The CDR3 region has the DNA TGTGCCAGCTCACCACGGACGATGGATACCGGGGAGCTGTTTTTT.

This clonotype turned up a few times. DNA of the CDR3: TGTGCCAGCAGCTCGGACAGGGGGGCTTACGAGCAGTACTTC. This translates into CASSSDRGAYEQYF. The V call is TRBV7-2, the J call TRBJ2-7; 10 positions agree with TRBD1. CDR1 and CDR2 (germline): SGHTA, FQGNSA. V trimming: 4 bases; J trimming: 4 bases; junction bases outside the gene matches: 4. The CDR3 contains 14 residues. Supplemented by reference TRBV7-2 and TRBJ2-7, the full variable domain reads GAGVSQSPSNKVTEKGKDVELRCDPISGHTALYWYRQSLGQGLEFLIYFQGNSAPDKSGLPSDRFSAERTGGSVSTLTIQRTQQEDSAVYLCASSSDRGAYEQYFGPGTRLTVT.

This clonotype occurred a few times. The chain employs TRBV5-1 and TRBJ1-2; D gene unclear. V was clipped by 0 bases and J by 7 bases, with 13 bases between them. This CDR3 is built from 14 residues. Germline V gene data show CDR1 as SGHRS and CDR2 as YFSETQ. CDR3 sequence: CASSLDGVSLGYTF. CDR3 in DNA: TGCGCCAGCAGCTTGGATGGGGTTTCCCTTGGCTACACCTTC. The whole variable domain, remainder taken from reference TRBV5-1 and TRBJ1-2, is KAGVTQTPRYLIKTRGQQVTLSCSPISGHRSVSWYQQTPGQGLQFLFEYFSETQRNKGNFPGRFSGRQFSNSRSEMNVSTLELGDSALYLCASSLDGVSLGYTFGSGTRLTVV.

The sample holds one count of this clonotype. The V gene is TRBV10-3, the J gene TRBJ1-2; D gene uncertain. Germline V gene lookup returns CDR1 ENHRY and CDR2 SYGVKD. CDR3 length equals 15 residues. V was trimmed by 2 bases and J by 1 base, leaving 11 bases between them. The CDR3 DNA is TGTGCCATCAGTGAGGCGGACCCCGTTAACTATGGCTACACCTTC. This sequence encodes CAISEADPVNYGYTF.

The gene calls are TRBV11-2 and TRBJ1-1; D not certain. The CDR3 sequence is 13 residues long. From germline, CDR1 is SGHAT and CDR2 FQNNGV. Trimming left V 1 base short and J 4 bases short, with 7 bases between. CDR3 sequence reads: CASSLGSSTEAFF. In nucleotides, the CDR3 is TGTGCCAGCAGCTTAGGGTCTAGCACTGAAGCTTTCTTT.

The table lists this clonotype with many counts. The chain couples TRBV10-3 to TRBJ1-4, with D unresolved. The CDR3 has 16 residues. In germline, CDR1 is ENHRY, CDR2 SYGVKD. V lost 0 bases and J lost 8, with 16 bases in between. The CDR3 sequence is CAISESVRNQREKLFF. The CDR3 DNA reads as TGTGCCATCAGTGAGTCAGTACGCAACCAGAGGGAAAAACTGTTTTTT.

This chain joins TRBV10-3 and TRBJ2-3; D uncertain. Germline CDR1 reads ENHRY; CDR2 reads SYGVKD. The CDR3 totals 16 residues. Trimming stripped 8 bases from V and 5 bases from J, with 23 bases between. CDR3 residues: CAILASRGGSLDTQYF. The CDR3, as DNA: TGTGCCATCTTGGCCTCCCGCGGCGGATCGTTAGATACGCAGTATTTT.

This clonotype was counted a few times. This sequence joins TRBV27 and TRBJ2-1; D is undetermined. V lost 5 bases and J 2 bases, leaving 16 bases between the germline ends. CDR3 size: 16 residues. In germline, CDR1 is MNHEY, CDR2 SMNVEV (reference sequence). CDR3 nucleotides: TGTGCCAGCAGTCCCCCCGTGTTGGGGACCTACAATGAGCAGTTCTTC. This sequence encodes CASSPPVLGTYNEQFF.